Following are 10 T cell receptor beta chains from one sample sequenced in a study of blood T cells in healthy people across ages. Sample-barcoded 5' priming and a J-beta primer mix drove a second PCR of roughly 6 to 12 cycles. TCRdb analysed the 5' RACE reads with MiXCR anew, one entry per CDR3 protein. The data show almost 1 million distinct CDR3 sequences, with roughly half seen just once and over 20% held by the top ten. Sequencing was performed on blood. These receptors all come from a woman aged 55-69 years in good health.

The chain links TRBV5-1 to TRBJ2-1, with 16 bases that match TRBD2. This CDR3 is 18 amino acids long. Germline-derived CDR1 and CDR2 are SGHRS and YFSETQ. J was trimmed by 6 bases and V by 2 bases; bases with no gene match: 8. The CDR3, as DNA: TGCGCCAGCAGCTTTTACTCCGGGACTAGCGGGAGGGGCAATGAGCAGTTCTTC. Encoded protein: CASSFYSGTSGRGNEQFF.

This clonotype was counted at least ten times. The chain joins TRBV12-3 or TRBV12-4 to TRBJ2-7; D gene uncertain. CDR3 length equals 16 residues. Trimming removed 5 bases from V and 4 bases from J, with 21 bases in between. The CDR3 coding sequence is TGTGCCAGCAGTCTTCGTGCTGGGCGATTGGGGTACGAGCAGTACTTC. This translates into CASSLRAGRLGYEQYF.

The chain uses TRBV4-1 and TRBJ2-5; D is perhaps TRBD1 (5 bases). The CDR3 runs 14 residues. V dropped 1 base and J dropped 2 bases, with 8 bases sitting between them. CDR1 is MGHRA and CDR2 is YSYEKL in the germline V gene. CDR3 DNA: TGCGCCAGCAGCCAAGTGACAGTACAAGAGACCCAGTACTTC. This gives the protein CASSQVTVQETQYF.

This clonotype showed up just once. The rearrangement links TRBV27 to TRBJ2-3; TRBD1 aligns across 7 bases. The CDR3 sequence is 14 residues long. In germline, CDR1 is MNHEY, CDR2 SMNVEV (reference sequence). V dropped 5 bases and J dropped 6; count of bases not matched to a gene: 8. CDR3 sequence reads: CASSNHRGFDTQYF. The CDR3 DNA follows: TGTGCCAGCAGTAATCACAGGGGCTTTGATACGCAGTATTTT.

The gene calls are TRBV28 and TRBJ2-6; D is ambiguous. The germline V gene has CDR1 MDHEN and CDR2 SYDVKM. The V and J ends lost 6 bases and 3 bases respectively, with 9 bases between them. The CDR3 spans 14 residues. CDR3 in amino acids: CASRQNGGANVLTF. The CDR3 DNA sequence: TGTGCCAGCAGGCAGAACGGTGGGGCCAACGTCCTGACTTTC.

This chain links TRBV12-3 or TRBV12-4 with TRBJ1-2, with TRBD1 identical over 8 bases. V lost 4 bases and J lost 7; bases outside the gene matches: 2. The CDR3 is 12 residues long. CDR3 region: CASSSGGSGYTF. In nucleotides, the CDR3 is TGTGCCAGCAGTTCAGGGGGCTCTGGCTACACCTTC.

This clonotype was seen more than once but under ten times. The gene calls are TRBV6-5 and TRBJ2-6; D tentatively fits TRBD1 or TRBD2 (5 bases each). Germline loops: CDR1 MNHEY, CDR2 SVGAGI. The CDR3 is 16 amino acids. The ends were cut back, 0 bases at V and 4 bases at J, with 10 bases in the middle. CDR3 sequence: CASSYSRGTGANVLTF. DNA for the CDR3: TGTGCCAGCAGTTACTCGAGGGGAACCGGGGCCAACGTCCTGACTTTC.

The J gene is TRBJ1-1, the V gene TRBV4-1; D not certain. V gave up 0 bases and J gave up 6 bases, with 11 bases separating them. Germline lookup yields CDR1 MGHRA and CDR2 YSYEKL. The CDR3 length is 14 residues. The CDR3 DNA reads as TGCGCCAGCAGCCAAGAGGTCATGGTTCCTGAAGCTTTCTTT. Its translation is CASSQEVMVPEAFF.

For this clonotype: This is likely a read error, given that the CDR3 carries no conserved phenylalanine or tryptophan at its end. The chain carries TRBV12-3 or TRBV12-4 and TRBJ2-3; 7 bases are shared with TRBD1. The CDR3 spans 13 residues. The CDR3 bases are TGTGCCAGCAACCCAGGGGGATTAGATGCGCAGTATTTG. Protein product: CASNPGGLDAQYL.

This clonotype was detected a few times. The chain couples TRBV5-1 to TRBJ2-7; 7 bases map to TRBD1. Germline V lookup: CDR1 SGHRS, CDR2 YFSETQ. The CDR3 has 14 residues. The ends lost 4 bases at V and 2 bases at J; junction bases unmatched: 6. The CDR3 spells CASSTKTGTYEQYF. The CDR3 DNA reads TGCGCCAGCAGCACTAAGACAGGGACCTACGAGCAGTACTTC.